This TCR beta chain was observed in a study of blood T cell repertoires in COVID-19. V was clipped by 1 base and J by 0 bases, with 11 bases between them. The CDR3 has 16 amino acids. CDR1 is SGHRS, CDR2 YFSETQ, per germline. The data were produced by immunoSEQ multiplex PCR, yet TCRdb's version contains in-frame clones alone and is incomplete. Among 150,000 or so clones, roughly 87% were seen once, and the ten largest hold 5%. V is TRBV5-1 and J is TRBJ2-1; D not certain. The TCR was taken from a human donor in a cohort sampled during active COVID-19. What was sequenced was peripheral blood. CDR3 DNA: TGCGCCAGCAGCTTGAGAGCGTTGAGCTCCTACAATGAGCAGTTCTTC. Its translation is CASSLRALSSYNEQFF.